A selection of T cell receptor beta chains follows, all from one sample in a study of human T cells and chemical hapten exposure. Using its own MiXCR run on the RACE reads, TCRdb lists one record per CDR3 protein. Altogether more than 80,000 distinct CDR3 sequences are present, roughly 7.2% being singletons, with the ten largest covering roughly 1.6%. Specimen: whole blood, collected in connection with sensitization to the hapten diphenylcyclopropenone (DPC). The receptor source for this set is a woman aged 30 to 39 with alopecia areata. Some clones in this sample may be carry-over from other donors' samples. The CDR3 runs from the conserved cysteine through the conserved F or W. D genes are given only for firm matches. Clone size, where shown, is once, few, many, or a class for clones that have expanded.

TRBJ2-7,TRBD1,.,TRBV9,CASSVVDRGIGEQYF,TGTGCCAGCAGCGTAGTGGACAGGGGGATAGGCGAGCAGTACTTC
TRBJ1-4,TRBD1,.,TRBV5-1,CASSLQGAREKLFF,TGCGCCAGCAGCCTACAGGGGGCGCGTGAAAAACTGTTTTTT
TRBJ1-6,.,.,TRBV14,CASSRPGNSPLHF,TGTGCCAGCAGCCGTCCGGGCAACTCACCCCTCCACTTT
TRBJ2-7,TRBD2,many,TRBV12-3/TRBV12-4,CASSLLLAGAYEQYF,TGTGCCAGCAGTCTTCTACTAGCGGGGGCCTACGAGCAGTACTTC
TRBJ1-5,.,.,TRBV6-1,CASRITGGAQPQHF,TGTGCCAGCAGAATAACGGGAGGGGCTCAGCCCCAGCATTTT
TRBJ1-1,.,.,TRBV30,CAWSLYYTEAFF,TGTGCCTGGAGTCTTTATTACACTGAAGCTTTCTTT
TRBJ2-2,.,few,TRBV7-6,CASSPCHGELFF,TGTGCCAGCAGCCCCTGCCACGGGGAGCTGTTTTTT
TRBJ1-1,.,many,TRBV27,CASSSPRRAFF,TGTGCCAGCAGTTCGCCCAGAAGAGCTTTCTTT
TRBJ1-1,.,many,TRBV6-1,CASSRQSANTEAFF,TGTGCCAGCAGTCGACAGTCAGCGAACACTGAAGCTTTCTTT
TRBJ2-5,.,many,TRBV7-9,CASSPSNQETQYF,TGTGCCAGCAGCCCCTCAAACCAAGAGACCCAGTACTTC
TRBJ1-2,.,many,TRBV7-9,CASSLQGSKGYTF,TGTGCCAGCAGCCTGCAGGGATCGAAGGGCTACACCTTC
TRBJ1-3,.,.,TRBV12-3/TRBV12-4,CASSPRHSPGNTIYF,TGTGCCAGCAGTCCTCGCCACAGCCCTGGAAACACCATATATTTT
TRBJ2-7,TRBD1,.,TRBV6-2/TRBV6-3,CASSYGDRDTYEQYF,TGTGCCAGCAGTTACGGGGACAGGGATACCTACGAGCAGTACTTC
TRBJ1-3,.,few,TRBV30,CAWTVQQGANTIYF,TGTGCCTGGACGGTCCAACAGGGAGCCAACACCATATATTTT
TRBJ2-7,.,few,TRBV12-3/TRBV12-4,CASSPPGPGRVYEQYF,TGTGCCAGCAGTCCCCCGGGCCCGGGACGGGTCTACGAGCAGTACTTC
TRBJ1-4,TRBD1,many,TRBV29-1,CSVLQGADEKLFF,TGCAGCGTTCTCCAGGGGGCCGATGAAAAACTGTTTTTT